The entry below gives a single T cell receptor beta chain sequence along with its context. This specimen belongs to a study of blood T cell repertoires in COVID-19. Overall study context: PBMCs, B-cell-depleted T cells, or T cells provided the cDNA or gDNA that made up the material.

The CDR3 totals 15 residues. Trimming took 8 bases from V and 0 from J, leaving 16 bases between them. The germline V gene has CDR1 MDHEN and CDR2 SYDVKM. Here immunoSEQ multiplex PCR was the method, and the copy in TCRdb shows in-frame clones only, minus some. The sample lists hundreds of thousands of clones, 83% seen once, with roughly 1.2% in the top ten. This TCR was recovered from a woman aged 25 to 39 with COVID-19, enrolled during active disease. The sample comprised peripheral blood. The rearrangement uses TRBV28 and TRBJ1-2; D call uncertain. The DNA for the CDR3 is TGTGCCAGCCGGGTCCAGAGAGTAACTAACTATGGCTACACCTTC. Translated: CASRVQRVTNYGYTF.